Included here is one TCR beta chain sequence, with context. Trimming took 4 bases from V and 1 from J, leaving 10 bases between them. The CDR3 length is 14 residues. The sample comes from a study of CD8 T cells in Susac syndrome. Random hexamers were used to reverse transcribe the RNA input (about 0.45 to 1 ug). It was immunoSEQ multiplex PCR that amplified TCR beta CDR3 across 54 Vbeta and 13 Jbeta. From the immunoSEQ multiplex PCR reads, TCRdb called clonotypes with MiXCR, one entry per CDR3 protein. The table has about 200,000 distinct CDR3 sequences, over 85% seen once. It was negative isolation that provided the CD8+ and CD4+ T cells, whereas TEMRA cells were enriched by FACS.

The sequence derives from a human donor in good health. The rearrangement links TRBV12-3 or TRBV12-4 to TRBJ2-5; no firm D call. The source material was CD4+ T cells from PBMCs. This chain's CDR3 is CASSSGPIQETQYF. In nucleotides, the CDR3 is TGTGCCAGCAGTTCCGGACCCATCCAAGAGACCCAGTACTTC.